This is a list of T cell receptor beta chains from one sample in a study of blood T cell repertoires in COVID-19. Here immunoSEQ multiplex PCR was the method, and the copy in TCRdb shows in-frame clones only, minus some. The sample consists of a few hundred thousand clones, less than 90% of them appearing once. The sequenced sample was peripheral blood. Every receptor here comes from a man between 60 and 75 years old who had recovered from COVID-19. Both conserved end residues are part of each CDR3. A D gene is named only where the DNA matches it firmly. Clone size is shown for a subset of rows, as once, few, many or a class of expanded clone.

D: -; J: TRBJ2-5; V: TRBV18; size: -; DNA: TGTGCCAGCTCACCACCGTCCCGAGAGACCCAGTACTTC; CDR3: CASSPPSRETQYF
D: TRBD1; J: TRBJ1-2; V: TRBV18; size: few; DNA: TGTGCCAGCTCACCAGCGGGACAGGGTGTCTACACCTTC; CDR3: CASSPAGQGVYTF
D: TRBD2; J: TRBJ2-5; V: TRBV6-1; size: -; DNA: TGTGCCAGCAGTGAAGGAAATCCGGGACTAGCGGGTGAACAAGAGACCCAGTACTTC; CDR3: CASSEGNPGLAGEQETQYF
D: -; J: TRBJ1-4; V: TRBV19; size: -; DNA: TGTGCCAGTAGTAGCCTCATCGGTGAAAAACTGTTTTTT; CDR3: CASSSLIGEKLFF
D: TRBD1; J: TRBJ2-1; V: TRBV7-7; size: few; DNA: TGTGCTAGCAGCTTTGGGACAGGGGGAGGCAATGAGCAGTTCTTC; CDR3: CASSFGTGGGNEQFF
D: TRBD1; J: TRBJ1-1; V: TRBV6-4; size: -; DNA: TGTGCCAGCAGTGAGCGGACAGGGCTTTTGGCTTTCTTT; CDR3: CASSERTGLLAFF
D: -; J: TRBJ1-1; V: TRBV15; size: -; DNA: TGTGCCACCAGCAAGGGGTACACTGAAGCTTTCTTT; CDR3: CATSKGYTEAFF
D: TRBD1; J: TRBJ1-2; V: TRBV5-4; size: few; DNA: TGTGCCAGCAGCGATCCGGGACAGGCCGGTCGTCGGGGTGGCTACACCTTC; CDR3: CASSDPGQAGRRGGYTF
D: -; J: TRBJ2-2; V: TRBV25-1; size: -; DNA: TGTGCCAGCACACGGGAAGTCGGGGAGCTGTTTTTT; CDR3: CASTREVGELFF
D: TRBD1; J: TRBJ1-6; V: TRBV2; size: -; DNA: TGTGCCAGCAGTATCCGCCAGGGGGACCTCCACTTT; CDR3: CASSIRQGDLHF
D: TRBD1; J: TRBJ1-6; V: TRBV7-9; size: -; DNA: TGTGCCAGCAGCTCTACATTTGACAGGGGCCGGGGCAGTAATTCACCCCTCCACTTT; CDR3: CASSSTFDRGRGSNSPLHF
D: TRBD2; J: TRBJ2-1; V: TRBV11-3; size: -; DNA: TGTGCCAGCAGCTTAGCTCTAGCGGGGGTCTACAATGAGCAGTTCTTC; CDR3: CASSLALAGVYNEQFF
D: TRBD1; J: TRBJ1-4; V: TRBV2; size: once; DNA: TGTGCCAGCAGTCCGGACAGGGTACCTAATGAAAAACTGTTTTTT; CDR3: CASSPDRVPNEKLFF
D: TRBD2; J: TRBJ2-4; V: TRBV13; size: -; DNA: TGTGCCAGCAGCTTAGTTAGCGGGGGAGCCAAAAACATTCAGTACTTC; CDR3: CASSLVSGGAKNIQYF
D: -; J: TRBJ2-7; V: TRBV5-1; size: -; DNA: TGCGCCAGCAGCTTGGTATCATCGATACGAGACGAGCAGTACTTC; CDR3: CASSLVSSIRDEQYF
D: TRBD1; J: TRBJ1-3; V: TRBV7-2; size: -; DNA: TGTGCCAGCAGCTCGTGGACAGGCGCCGGAAACACCATATATTTT; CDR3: CASSSWTGAGNTIYF
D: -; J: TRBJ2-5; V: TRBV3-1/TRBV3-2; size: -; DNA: TGTGCCAGCAGACGGGAGTCTATCGGAGAGACCCAGTACTTC; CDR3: CASRRESIGETQYF
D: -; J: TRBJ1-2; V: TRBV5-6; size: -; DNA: TGTGCCAGCAGCTTCCTACAGGGACCCTATGGCTACACCTTC; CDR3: CASSFLQGPYGYTF
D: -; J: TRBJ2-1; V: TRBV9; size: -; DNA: TGTGCCAGCAGCGTAGTAGGGGACATCCTGGGCAGTGGTGAGCAGTTCTTC; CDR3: CASSVVGDILGSGEQFF
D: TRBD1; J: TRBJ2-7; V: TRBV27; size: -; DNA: TGTGCCAGCATGAAGGGACAGGGGGCGCGCGAGCAGTACTTC; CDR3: CASMKGQGAREQYF
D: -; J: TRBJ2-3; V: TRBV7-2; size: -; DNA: TGTGCCAGCAGCTTAGCGGGACTGGCCCTCGGGGATACGCAGTATTTT; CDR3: CASSLAGLALGDTQYF
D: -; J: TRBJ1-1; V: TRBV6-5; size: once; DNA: TGTGCCAGCAGTTACGCGGGATCGAACACTGAAGCTTTCTTT; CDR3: CASSYAGSNTEAFF
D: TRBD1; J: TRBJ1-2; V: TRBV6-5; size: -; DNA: TGTGCCAGCAGTTACTCGAGCTGGACAGGGCAAGGCTACACCTTC; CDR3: CASSYSSWTGQGYTF
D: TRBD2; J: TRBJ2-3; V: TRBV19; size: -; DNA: TGTGCCAGTAGTATAGTGGGTAGCGGGGGGCCCACGTATACGCAGTATTTT; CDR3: CASSIVGSGGPTYTQYF
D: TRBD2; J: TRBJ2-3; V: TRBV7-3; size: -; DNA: TGTGCCAGCAGCCTAGCGGGGGGATTAGATACGCAGTATTTT; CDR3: CASSLAGGLDTQYF
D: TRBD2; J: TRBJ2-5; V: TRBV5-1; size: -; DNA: TGCGCCAGCAGCTTGCCAGGACTAGCGGGGGGGCGGGAGACCCAGTACTTC; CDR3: CASSLPGLAGGRETQYF
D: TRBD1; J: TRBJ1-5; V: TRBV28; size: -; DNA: TGTGCCAGCAGTTCCTTGGGACAGAAGAATCAGCCCCAGCATTTT; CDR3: CASSSLGQKNQPQHF
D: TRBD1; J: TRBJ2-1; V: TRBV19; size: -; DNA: TGTGCCAGTAGCTCTAACCAGGGGGCTGGGCAGTTCTTC; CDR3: CASSSNQGAGQFF
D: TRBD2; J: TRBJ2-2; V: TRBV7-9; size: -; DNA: TGTGCCAGCAGCTTGCGGGAGACGAACACCGGGGAGCTGTTTTTT; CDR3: CASSLRETNTGELFF
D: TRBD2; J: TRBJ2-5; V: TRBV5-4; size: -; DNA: TGTGCCAGCAGCTGGGACCCTAGCGGGGGGGCCCGGGAGACCCAGTACTTC; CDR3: CASSWDPSGGARETQYF
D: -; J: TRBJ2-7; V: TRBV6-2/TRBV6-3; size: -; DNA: TGTGCCAGCAGCACAAACTACGAGCAGTACTTC; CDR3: CASSTNYEQYF
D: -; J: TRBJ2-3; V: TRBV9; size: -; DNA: TGTGCCAGCAGCTCCCCCCTGAGCACAGATACGCAGTATTTT; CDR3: CASSSPLSTDTQYF